The 22 T cell receptor beta chains in this list originate from one sample, sequenced in a study of blood T cell repertoires in COVID-19. TCRdb keeps only in-frame clones here, not all; method: immunoSEQ multiplex PCR. The top ten clones hold more than 7.5% of a sample with 150,000 to 200,000 clones, about four fifths of them seen once. The sequenced sample consisted of peripheral blood. The receptors were gathered from a woman aged 70-85 years with COVID-19, enrolled during active disease.

V and J are TRBV24-1 and TRBJ1-2; no clear D gene. This CDR3 is 13 amino acids long. Germline loops: CDR1 KGHDR, CDR2 SFDVKD. V was shortened by 4 bases and J by 2 bases, with 7 bases between the two germline ends. DNA of the CDR3: TGTGCCACCAGTGACAGAACCAACTATGGCTACACCTTC. Translation: CATSDRTNYGYTF.

This clone has only one observation. The V and J genes are TRBV6-5 and TRBJ2-7, with 9 bases identical to TRBD1. The CDR3 runs 14 residues. The V segment lost 5 bases and the J segment 0 bases; nucleotides outside the gene matches: 2. Germline-derived CDR1 and CDR2 are MNHEY and SVGAGI. The CDR3 spells CASSKGQGSYEQYF. The CDR3 bases are TGTGCCAGCAGTAAGGGACAGGGCTCCTACGAGCAGTACTTC.

J is TRBJ1-5 and V is TRBV28; 9 nucleotides match TRBD1. This CDR3 region has 15 residues. V shed 5 bases and J 6 bases; nucleotides not matched to a gene: 8. Germline V gene data show CDR1 as MDHEN and CDR2 as SYDVKM. The DNA of the CDR3 is TGTGCCAGCAGTCCCGGGGGGACAGGGCCTCAGCCCCAGCATTTT. Its protein is CASSPGGTGPQPQHF. Combining the CDR3 with reference TRBV28 and TRBJ1-5 gives the whole variable domain DVKVTQSSRYLVKRTGEKVFLECVQDMDHENMFWYRQDPGLGLRLIYFSYDVKMKEKGDIPEGYSVSREKKERFSLILESASTNQTSMYLCASSPGGTGPQPQHFGDGTRLSIL.

The genes are TRBV15 and TRBJ1-1; TRBD1 might be the D (5 bases). Looked up from germline, CDR1 is LNHNV and CDR2 is YYDKDF (reference sequence). CDR3 size: 12 residues. V lost 2 bases to trimming and J lost 7 bases, with 8 bases between them. CDR3 coding DNA: TGTGCCACCAGCAGAATAGACAGTGAAGCTTTCTTT. It encodes CATSRIDSEAFF. Together with reference TRBV15 and TRBJ1-1, the CDR3 gives the full variable domain: DAMVIQNPRYQVTQFGKPVTLSCSQTLNHNVMYWYQQKSSQAPKLLFHYYDKDFNNEADTPDNFQSRRPNTSFCFLDIRSPGLGDTAMYLCATSRIDSEAFFGQGTRLTVV.

V and J are TRBV29-1 and TRBJ1-3; D might be TRBD1 (5 bases). CDR3 size: 11 residues. Trimming took 6 bases from V and 4 from J, leaving 7 bases between them. The germline V gene has CDR1 SQVTM and CDR2 ANQGSEA. CDR3 sequence reads: CSVRQGNTIYF. The DNA of the CDR3 is TGCAGCGTAAGACAGGGAAACACCATATATTTT.

This clone showed up just once. The chain combines TRBV5-1 with TRBJ2-2; tentatively, D is TRBD1 (5 bases). The CDR3 spans 11 residues. Trimming removed 0 bases at V and 13 bases at J, with 7 bases between. CDR1 and CDR2 (germline): SGHRS, YFSETQ. The CDR3 loop reads CASSLEGRLFF. The DNA of the CDR3 is TGCGCCAGCAGCTTGGAGGGGCGGCTGTTTTTT.

The chain employs TRBV29-1 and TRBJ1-2; 12 positions match TRBD1. The CDR3 has 15 amino acids. Germline-derived CDR1 and CDR2 are SQVTM and ANQGSEA. V was pared by 3 bases and J by 8 bases, with 10 bases of the junction left unmatched. This CDR3 is CSVERGQGAIWGYTF. CDR3 nucleotide sequence: TGCAGCGTTGAGAGGGGACAGGGGGCAATCTGGGGCTACACCTTC.

The table lists this clone with a count of one. This chain uses TRBV6-5 with TRBJ1-6; the D gene is possibly TRBD1 (5 bases). The length of the CDR3 is 14 residues. Trimming stripped 4 bases from V and 7 bases from J, with 11 bases between. Germline assignment: CDR1 MNHEY and CDR2 SVGAGI. CDR3 DNA sequence: TGTGCCAGCAGTTCCCACGGGGGGAATTCACCCCTCCACTTT. Translating it yields CASSSHGGNSPLHF.

The chain carries TRBV19 and TRBJ2-2; 8 bases are a match to TRBD1. V shed 4 bases and J 5 bases; nucleotides not matched to a gene: 12. Germline CDR1 reads LNHDA; CDR2 reads SQIVND (reference sequence). This CDR3 has 17 amino acids. The CDR3 sequence: CASSTHPGGTGTGELFF. CDR3 DNA: TGTGCCAGTAGTACTCACCCCGGAGGGACAGGAACCGGGGAGCTGTTTTTT.

The chain has TRBV24-1 and TRBJ2-6, with 7 positions matching TRBD1. The CDR3 runs 15 residues. CDR1 and CDR2 from the germline V gene are KGHDR and SFDVKD. J was trimmed by 0 bases and V by 10 bases; bases with no gene match: 5. The CDR3, as DNA: TGTGCCACGGGGAACAGGGGCTCTGGGGCCAACGTCCTGACTTTC. It translates to CATGNRGSGANVLTF.

CDR3 in amino acids: CASSLVGPSTDTQYF. CDR3 DNA sequence: TGTGCCAGCAGCTTAGTCGGTCCTAGCACAGATACGCAGTATTTT. The chain couples TRBV7-2 to TRBJ2-3; unclear D gene. The CDR3 contains 15 residues. CDR1 SGHTA and CDR2 FQGNSA come from the germline V gene. Trimming took off 1 base at V and 0 bases at J, with 8 bases between the two ends. The full variable domain, completed using reference TRBV7-2 and TRBJ2-3, is GAGVSQSPSNKVTEKGKDVELRCDPISGHTALYWYRQSLGQGLEFLIYFQGNSAPDKSGLPSDRFSAERTGGSVSTLTIQRTQQEDSAVYLCASSLVGPSTDTQYFGPGTRLTVL.

The chain employs TRBV28 and TRBJ2-5; possible D gene TRBD2, 5 bases. CDR1 and CDR2 (germline): MDHEN, SYDVKM. The CDR3 is made up of 16 amino acids. Deletions cut 2 bases from V and 4 bases from J, with 17 bases between. CDR3 in amino acids: CASSLRRFDWRETQYF. CDR3 bases: TGTGCCAGCAGTTTACGGAGGTTTGACTGGAGAGAGACCCAGTACTTC.

J is TRBJ1-6 and V is TRBV4-3; the D gene is possibly TRBD1 (6 bases). Per the germline V gene, CDR1 is LGHNA and CDR2 is YSLEER. This CDR3 region has 16 residues. Trimming took off 1 base at V and 8 bases at J, with 15 bases between the two ends. The CDR3 is CASSQGSQGRDSPLHF. DNA for the CDR3: TGCGCCAGCAGCCAAGGTTCACAGGGAAGGGATTCACCCCTCCACTTT.

The chain is built from TRBV6-5 and TRBJ2-7; 7 bases agree with TRBD2. The length of the CDR3 is 14 residues. Trimming took 10 bases from V and 0 from J; bases not matched to a gene: 9. Germline lookup yields CDR1 MNHEY and CDR2 SVGAGI. CDR3 bases: TGTGCCACCGGGGGGACGCAACGCTCCTACGAGCAGTACTTC. Its protein is CATGGTQRSYEQYF.

This chain connects TRBV5-5 to TRBJ2-7; TRBD2 agrees at 9 bases. The germline V gene has CDR1 SGHKS and CDR2 YYEKEE (reference sequence). The J segment lost 2 bases and the V segment lost 5 bases, leaving 8 bases of the junction unmatched. This CDR3 has 15 residues. This chain's CDR3 is CASSSGASGAYEQYF. The CDR3 bases are TGTGCCAGCAGTTCAGGGGCTAGCGGGGCCTACGAGCAGTACTTC.

In its sample, this clone was seen a few times. The chain couples TRBV7-2 to TRBJ1-4; possibly TRBD1 for D (6 bases). This CDR3 has 14 amino acids. Per germline, CDR1 SGHTA and CDR2 FQGNSA. V lost 6 bases and J 10 bases, leaving 18 bases between the germline ends. The CDR3 nucleotides read TGTGCCAGCAGACAGGGACCGGCGAGGGGAAAACTGTTTTTT. Translated, it gives CASRQGPARGKLFF.

The chain employs TRBV5-1 and TRBJ1-1, with 7 bases fitting TRBD1. The trim removed 4 bases at V and 5 bases at J, leaving 2 bases unmatched. Germline V gene sequence: CDR1 SGHRS, CDR2 YFSETQ. This CDR3 contains 12 residues. As DNA, the CDR3 is TGCGCCAGCAGCCCACAGGGGACTGAAGCTTTCTTT. This encodes CASSPQGTEAFF.

As DNA, the CDR3 is TGCGCCAGCAGCTTGGAAGCCCCATCCTCTGGAAACACCATATATTTT. This translates into CASSLEAPSSGNTIYF. The genes are TRBV5-1 and TRBJ1-3; D is undetermined. Trimming took off 0 bases at V and 0 bases at J, with 10 bases between the two ends. Germline CDR1 and CDR2: SGHRS and YFSETQ. This CDR3 comprises 16 residues.

The chain couples TRBV28 to TRBJ2-5, with 13 nucleotides matching TRBD2. CDR3 length equals 15 residues. Germline loops: CDR1 MDHEN, CDR2 SYDVKM. V gave up 3 bases and J gave up 4 bases; unmatched junction bases: 2. CDR3 sequence: CASSLGLAGIETQYF. The DNA of the CDR3 is TGTGCCAGCAGTTTGGGACTAGCGGGAATAGAGACCCAGTACTTC.

CDR3 residues: CASSPATSYEQYF. As DNA, the CDR3 is TGTGCCAGCAGCCCAGCGACCTCCTACGAGCAGTACTTC. The V call is TRBV7-2, the J call TRBJ2-7; D is unresolved. CDR1 is SGHTA and CDR2 is FQGNSA in the germline V gene. The CDR3 length is 13 residues. V lost 5 bases and J lost 0, with 8 bases in between.

The chain combines TRBV7-9 with TRBJ1-2, with 8 bases fitting TRBD1. V shed 5 bases and J 4 bases; nucleotides not matched to a gene: 9. This CDR3 contains 15 residues. Germline CDR1 reads SEHNR; CDR2 reads FQNEAQ (reference sequence). The CDR3 region has the DNA TGTGCCAGCAGCCTGGGACAGGCAGTACCCTATGGCTACACCTTC. Protein: CASSLGQAVPYGYTF.

The rearrangement joins TRBV27 to TRBJ2-5, with 8 bases fitting TRBD2. The ends lost 2 bases at V and 1 base at J; junction bases unmatched: 3. The CDR3 totals 15 residues. CDR1 and CDR2 from the germline V gene are MNHEY and SMNVEV (reference sequence). For the CDR3, the DNA is TGTGCCAGCAGTTTACGGACTAGCAGCCAAGAGACCCAGTACTTC. This encodes CASSLRTSSQETQYF.